The 32 T cell receptor beta chains given below trace back to one sample, sequenced in a study of T cells expressing NK-cell markers. TCRdb re-analyzed the 5' RACE reads; it lists each CDR3 protein once, without DNA. In total, the table holds 350,000 to 500,000 distinct CDR3 sequences. The sample consisted of blood T cells: a sorted CD56 or NKG2C T cell subset, CD4+ or CD8+ T cells, or bulk PBMC T cells (not recorded which). All receptors derive from a woman aged 18 to 75 in good health.

CDR3 loop: CSAREPYVAKNIQYF. This chain connects TRBV20-1 to TRBJ2-4. This CDR3 has 15 amino acids. Germline V CDR1 and CDR2: DFQATT, SNEGSKA (reference sequence).

V and J are TRBV28 and TRBJ2-2; TCRdb names TRBD2, which stays unverified in the absence of DNA. CDR1 and CDR2 from the germline V gene are MDHEN and SYDVKM. The CDR3 length is 15 residues. This CDR3 reads CASSLTRTNTGELFF.

This sequence joins TRBV29-1 and TRBJ2-5; absent DNA, TCRdb's TRBD1 call cannot be checked. The CDR3 contains 13 residues. From germline, CDR1 is SQVTM and CDR2 ANQGSEA. This chain's CDR3 is CSVRDWDQETQYF.

The chain has TRBV20-1 and TRBJ2-5; TCRdb's D call, TRBD1, is unchecked because there is no DNA. The CDR3 length is 17 residues. Germline CDR1 reads DFQATT; CDR2 reads SNEGSKA (reference sequence). The CDR3 loop reads CSAPRTGTWSTQETQYF.

This chain links TRBV19 with TRBJ2-3. Germline V lookup: CDR1 LNHDA, CDR2 SQIVND (reference sequence). The CDR3 consists of 13 residues. CDR3 region: CASSMGSTDTQYF.

This chain uses TRBV7-8 with TRBJ1-2. Germline assignment: CDR1 SGHVS and CDR2 FQNEAQ. The CDR3 covers 15 residues. The CDR3 sequence is CASSPEGQSTYGYTF.

The chain is built from TRBV4-3 and TRBJ2-3; there is no DNA to check the TCRdb D call of TRBD2. The CDR3 consists of 15 residues. CDR1 and CDR2 (germline): LGHNA, YSLEER. The CDR3: CASSPGTSETDTQYF.

The chain employs TRBV20-1 and TRBJ2-1. In germline, CDR1 is DFQATT, CDR2 SNEGSKA (reference sequence). The CDR3 is 14 residues long. The CDR3 region is CSAEPFSEYNEQFF.

V gene TRBV30 combines with J gene TRBJ2-1; TCRdb designates TRBD2, a call that cannot be tested without DNA. This CDR3 is built from 14 residues. Germline V lookup: CDR1 GTSNPN, CDR2 SVGIG (reference sequence). CDR3 protein: CAWSAGTRGGEQFF.

This chain joins TRBV25-1 and TRBJ2-7; no DNA is available, so the TRBD1 call from TCRdb remains unchecked. The germline V gene encodes CDR1 MGHDK and CDR2 SYGVNS. CDR3 size: 14 residues. The CDR3 is CASSSRQVSYEQYF.

The V and J genes are TRBV20-1 and TRBJ1-4. Germline CDR1 reads DFQATT; CDR2 reads SNEGSKA (reference sequence). The CDR3 spans 12 residues. The CDR3 is CSEAPAGEKLFF.

The V and J genes are TRBV20-1 and TRBJ1-1; TCRdb's D gene call, TRBD1, goes unchecked for lack of DNA. Germline lookup yields CDR1 DFQATT and CDR2 SNEGSKA (reference sequence). This CDR3 region has 15 residues. The CDR3 here is CSARDWGAGISEAFF.

The rearrangement joins TRBV6-5 to TRBJ2-1; TCRdb's D gene call, TRBD1, goes unchecked for lack of DNA. This CDR3 has 17 amino acids. The germline CDR1 and CDR2 sequences are MNHEY and SVGAGI. CDR3 protein: CASSYSRGTGYVNEQFF.

The chain couples TRBV20-1 to TRBJ2-5; TCRdb reports TRBD1, a call that lacks DNA to check it against. The CDR3 runs 15 residues. Germline loops: CDR1 DFQATT, CDR2 SNEGSKA (reference sequence). The CDR3 loop reads CSTAKIGQGQETQYF.

The V and J genes are TRBV15 and TRBJ2-3; TCRdb returns TRBD2, unconfirmable since there is no DNA. CDR1 and CDR2 (germline): LNHNV, YYDKDF (reference sequence). This CDR3 has 16 residues. CDR3 sequence: CATSRDGSSKSDTQYF. The whole variable domain, filled in from reference TRBV15 and TRBJ2-3, reads DAMVIQNPRYQVTQFGKPVTLSCSQTLNHNVMYWYQQKSSQAPKLLFHYYDKDFNNEADTPDNFQSRRPNTSFCFLDIRSPGLGDTAMYLCATSRDGSSKSDTQYFGPGTRLTVL.

The chain recombines TRBV10-1 with TRBJ1-1; TCRdb lists TRBD1, though no DNA is available to test this call. Germline assignment: CDR1 WNHNN and CDR2 SYGVQD (reference sequence). The CDR3 extends over 13 amino acids. The CDR3: CASTEREGTEAFF.

V gene TRBV5-8 combines with J gene TRBJ2-4; TCRdb's D call, TRBD1, is unchecked because there is no DNA. The germline CDR1 and CDR2 sequences are SGHTS and YDEGEE. The CDR3 is 16 residues long. The CDR3 reads CASSLDRGGGVNIQYF. Supplemented by reference TRBV5-8 and TRBJ2-4, the full variable domain reads EAGVTQSPTHLIKTRGQQATLRCSPISGHTSVYWYQQALGLGLQFLLWYDEGEERNRGNFPPRFSGRQFPNYSSELNVNALELEDSALYLCASSLDRGGGVNIQYFGAGTRLSVL.

This chain connects TRBV20-1 to TRBJ1-1. This CDR3 is built from 11 residues. Germline lookup yields CDR1 DFQATT and CDR2 SNEGSKA (reference sequence). This CDR3 reads CSARRLTEAFF.

This chain links TRBV15 with TRBJ1-2. Germline V gene sequence: CDR1 LNHNV, CDR2 YYDKDF (reference sequence). The CDR3 loop spans 13 amino acids. The CDR3 is CATSRDFGNGYTF.

V usage is TRBV7-8 and J usage is TRBJ1-2; TCRdb gives TRBD1 as the D gene, but with no DNA this cannot be confirmed. This CDR3 contains 16 residues. Germline V gene sequence: CDR1 SGHVS, CDR2 FQNEAQ. CDR3 in amino acids: CASSPFAPGQGSGYTF.

The V gene is TRBV12-3 or TRBV12-4, the J gene TRBJ1-5; there is no DNA to check the TCRdb D call of TRBD1. The CDR3 is made up of 13 amino acids. The CDR3 is CASVDRGGQPQHF.

This sequence joins TRBV18 and TRBJ2-3. The length of the CDR3 is 14 residues. CDR1 is KGHSH, CDR2 LQKENI, per germline. CDR3: CASSPTRGTDTQYF.

V is TRBV6-1 and J is TRBJ1-5; TCRdb proposes TRBD1, but this gene call is untestable without DNA. The germline CDR1 and CDR2 sequences are MNHNS and SASEGT. There are 15 residues in the CDR3. The CDR3 is CASSRNRDTNQPQHF.

This chain joins TRBV6-1 and TRBJ2-7; checking the TCRdb D call of TRBD2 is not possible without DNA. The CDR3 covers 12 residues. Germline V gives CDR1 MNHNS, CDR2 SASEGT. The CDR3: CASNGGGEKQYF.

The chain uses TRBV12-3 or TRBV12-4 and TRBJ2-7; TCRdb's D gene call, TRBD2, goes unchecked for lack of DNA. The CDR3 contains 14 residues. Here the CDR3 reads CASRPRTSVGEQYF.

The J gene is TRBJ2-3, the V gene TRBV7-3. The CDR3 length is 14 residues. Germline lookup yields CDR1 SGHTA and CDR2 FQGTGA. This CDR3 reads CASSLTLAADTQYF.

The chain combines TRBV14 with TRBJ2-7; TCRdb's D call of TRBD2 is untestable without DNA. The CDR3 runs to 13 residues. CDR1 SGHDN and CDR2 FVKESK come from the germline V gene. CDR3 region: CASSQGAPDEQYF.

The V gene is TRBV10-3, the J gene TRBJ2-1. The CDR3 length is 13 residues. Germline loops: CDR1 ENHRY, CDR2 SYGVKD. This CDR3 reads CASNPGDYNEQFF.

This chain uses TRBV5-4 with TRBJ2-5; with no DNA, the TCRdb D assignment of TRBD1 cannot be verified. The CDR3 contains 11 residues. The germline V gene has CDR1 SGHNT and CDR2 YYREEE (reference sequence). The CDR3 region is CASVRDGTQYF.

The chain has TRBV4-1 and TRBJ1-5. The CDR3 covers 13 residues. Per the germline V gene, CDR1 is MGHRA and CDR2 is YSYEKL. The CDR3 protein is CASSQQANQPQHF.

The V gene is TRBV3-1, the J gene TRBJ1-2. CDR3 size: 14 residues. Germline V gene sequence: CDR1 LGHDT, CDR2 YNNKEL (reference sequence). This CDR3 is CASSPHGRGYGYTF.

The chain recombines TRBV29-1 with TRBJ2-3; TCRdb outputs TRBD1, but without DNA this stays unchecked. Germline V gives CDR1 SQVTM, CDR2 ANQGSEA. The CDR3 totals 12 residues. CDR3 region: CSVTDSSDTQYF.